Following are 21 T cell receptor beta chains from one sample sequenced in a study of CD8 T cells in ankylosing spondylitis. TCRdb processed the 5' RACE reads anew with MiXCR; each CDR3 protein has one entry. The table includes under 250,000 distinct CDR3 sequences, roughly 25% detected once. Sequencing was performed on blood, either unsorted or a sorted T cell fraction (not recorded which). These receptors all come from a male donor with ankylosing spondylitis or in good health (not recorded which).

The chain is built from TRBV6-1 and TRBJ2-7; 13 bases line up with TRBD2. Germline CDR1 is MNHNS and CDR2 is SASEGT. The junction had 12 bases not matched to a gene; V was cut back by 5 bases and J by 2 bases. The CDR3 spans 18 residues. As DNA, the CDR3 is TGTGCCAGCAGTCCAATCCTTCGGACTAGCGGGAGTACCTACGAGCAGTACTTC. Amino acid sequence: CASSPILRTSGSTYEQYF.

This clonotype came up a few times. The chain couples TRBV29-1 to TRBJ2-1; D ambiguous. This CDR3 spans 14 amino acids. With 5 bases removed from V and 0 bases from J, the gap between germline ends came to 11 bases. Germline assignment: CDR1 SQVTM and CDR2 ANQGSEA. CDR3 in DNA: TGCAGCGTTTTATCAAGGAGCTCCTACAATGAGCAGTTCTTC. It encodes CSVLSRSSYNEQFF.

This clonotype appeared many times. The rearrangement uses TRBV15 and TRBJ2-5, with D hard to call. The CDR3 length is 15 residues. Germline V CDR1 and CDR2: LNHNV, YYDKDF (reference sequence). V lost 1 base and J 5 bases, leaving 14 bases between the germline ends. The CDR3 DNA is TGTGCCACCAGCAGAGTAGGTAGCCCCGGGGAGACCCAGTACTTC. This sequence encodes CATSRVGSPGETQYF.

This clonotype has at least ten counts. The genes are TRBV20-1 and TRBJ1-1; D is possibly TRBD1 (6 bases). The CDR3 extends over 14 amino acids. Between the trimmed V and J ends, which lost 6 bases and 5 bases, there was a span of 19 bases. Germline V CDR1 and CDR2: DFQATT, SNEGSKA (reference sequence). In nucleotides, the CDR3 is TGCAGTGCAACCCGGGACACTCTCGGAACTGAAGCTTTCTTT. Its protein product is CSATRDTLGTEAFF.

This clonotype occurred many times. The chain carries TRBV7-9 and TRBJ2-6; D unclear. V was pared by 5 bases and J by 2 bases, with 10 bases between. Per germline, CDR1 SEHNR and CDR2 FQNEAQ (reference sequence). The CDR3 covers 15 residues. CDR3 loop: CASSPQITGANVLTF. CDR3 coding DNA: TGTGCCAGCAGCCCGCAGATTACTGGGGCCAACGTCCTGACTTTC.

This clonotype was seen at least ten times. The rearrangement links TRBV20-1 to TRBJ2-3; 8 nucleotides agree with TRBD2. V lost 1 base to trimming and J lost 0 bases; unmatched junction nucleotides: 15. The germline V gene has CDR1 DFQATT and CDR2 SNEGSKA (reference sequence). The CDR3 is 19 amino acids. CDR3 sequence (DNA): TGCAGTGCTAGAGGGGGGCTACTAGCGGTGGGAACTAGCACAGATACGCAGTATTTT. The encoded protein is CSARGGLLAVGTSTDTQYF.

A few counts support this clonotype. The rearrangement uses TRBV7-2 and TRBJ2-3; 7 nucleotides agree with TRBD2. Germline lookup yields CDR1 SGHTA and CDR2 FQGNSA. Unmatched junction bases numbered 6, after V lost 8 bases and J lost 4 bases. The CDR3 is made up of 13 amino acids. The CDR3 spells CASGGEVADTQYF. The CDR3 DNA is TGTGCCAGCGGGGGGGAGGTAGCAGATACGCAGTATTTT.

V is TRBV27 and J is TRBJ2-5; TRBD2 might be the D (6 bases). Germline CDR1 and CDR2: MNHEY and SMNVEV (reference sequence). Trimming shortened V by 8 bases and J by 4 bases, and 17 bases separated the two germline ends. The CDR3 covers 14 residues. The CDR3, as DNA: TGTGCCAGCGGGAGGTGGGGCGTAGGAGAGACCCAGTACTTC. Its protein product is CASGRWGVGETQYF.

The sample holds a few counts of this clonotype. This rearrangement joins TRBV20-1 to TRBJ2-7; 14 positions agree with TRBD2. V gave up 6 bases and J gave up 5 bases; unmatched junction bases: 9. The CDR3 contains 15 residues. Per the germline V gene, CDR1 is DFQATT and CDR2 is SNEGSKA (reference sequence). This CDR3 is CSAEGTSGRGNEQYF. The CDR3 bases are TGCAGTGCAGAAGGGACTAGCGGGAGAGGGAACGAGCAGTACTTC.

This clonotype was detected only a few times. This chain links TRBV15 with TRBJ2-3, with 7 positions matching TRBD2. CDR1 LNHNV and CDR2 YYDKDF come from the germline V gene (reference sequence). The J segment lost 3 bases and the V segment lost 1 base, leaving 7 bases of the junction unmatched. The CDR3 is 16 residues long. CDR3 DNA sequence: TGTGCCACCAGCAGAGGAGCGGGAAGGGGAACAGATACGCAGTATTTT. This translates into CATSRGAGRGTDTQYF.

The chain carries TRBV4-3 and TRBJ2-5; maybe TRBD2 (5 bases). The germline V gene encodes CDR1 LGHNA and CDR2 YSLEER. The CDR3 has 14 residues. Between the trimmed V and J ends, which lost 1 base and 1 base, there was a span of 7 bases. The DNA of the CDR3 is TGCGCCAGCAGCCAAGGGACTTTCCAAGAGACCCAGTACTTC. Translation: CASSQGTFQETQYF.

This clonotype was counted ten times or more. This sequence joins TRBV4-2 and TRBJ2-7; 8 bases line up with TRBD1. The germline V gene has CDR1 LGHNA and CDR2 YNFKEQ. The CDR3 length is 16 residues. The ends lost 0 bases at V and 9 bases at J; junction bases unmatched: 13. For the CDR3, the DNA is TGTGCCAGCAGCCAAGACGAAACCAGGGGGCAGGGGGTGCAGTACTTC. It codes for CASSQDETRGQGVQYF.

This clonotype was seen many times. The chain combines TRBV24-1 with TRBJ2-5, with D unclear. This CDR3 has 15 residues. In germline, CDR1 is KGHDR, CDR2 SFDVKD. V lost 5 bases to trimming and J lost 3 bases, with 15 bases between them. CDR3 sequence reads: CATSVRAGLEETQYF. Here the CDR3 DNA reads TGTGCCACCAGTGTACGGGCAGGATTGGAAGAGACCCAGTACTTC.

The sample holds many counts of this clonotype. The rearrangement links TRBV12-3 or TRBV12-4 to TRBJ2-5, with D perhaps TRBD2 (5 bases). This CDR3 is 16 amino acids long. Trimming left V 5 bases short and J 5 bases short, with 21 bases between. In nucleotides, the CDR3 is TGTGCCAGCAGTCCAAACAGCGGAAGAGGGATGGAGACCCAGTACTTC. This codes for CASSPNSGRGMETQYF.

There are many counts of this clonotype. This rearrangement joins TRBV7-2 to TRBJ2-5, with D uncertain. The germline V gene has CDR1 SGHTA and CDR2 FQGNSA. This CDR3 region has 13 residues. The ends were cut back, 4 bases at V and 3 bases at J, with 9 bases in the middle. CDR3 in DNA: TGTGCCAGCAGCTCGGACGGAGAAGAGACCCAGTACTTC. Translation: CASSSDGEETQYF.

The chain uses TRBV2 and TRBJ2-2; weak D call: TRBD1 (5 bases). The CDR3 is 14 residues long. Germline CDR1 SNHLY, CDR2 FYNNEI. V lost 6 bases and J 0 bases, leaving 8 bases between the germline ends. CDR3 sequence reads: CASRDTSNTGELFF. DNA of the CDR3: TGTGCCAGCAGGGACACCTCGAACACCGGGGAGCTGTTTTTT.

The genes are TRBV6-1 and TRBJ2-7; 9 nucleotides line up with TRBD1. CDR1 is MNHNS and CDR2 is SASEGT in the germline V gene. The CDR3 loop spans 12 amino acids. V gave up 5 bases and J gave up 7 bases; unmatched junction bases: 3. The CDR3 reads CASSRTGEEQYF. In DNA, the CDR3 is TGTGCCAGCAGTCGGACAGGGGAGGAGCAGTACTTC.

This clonotype was recorded at least ten times. The J gene is TRBJ2-2, the V gene TRBV9, with TRBD1 matching 7 bases. Germline V gives CDR1 SGDLS, CDR2 YYNGEE. The CDR3 is 17 amino acids. The V segment lost 0 bases and the J segment 1 base; nucleotides outside the gene matches: 6. DNA of the CDR3: TGTGCCAGCAGCGTAGGAAGAGGGGGCAGGAACACCGGGGAGCTGTTTTTT. This codes for CASSVGRGGRNTGELFF.

The chain carries TRBV7-3 and TRBJ2-4; 7 nucleotides agree with TRBD1. V shed 4 bases and J 5 bases; nucleotides not matched to a gene: 8. The CDR3 is 15 residues long. In germline, CDR1 is SGHTA, CDR2 FQGTGA. The DNA for the CDR3 is TGTGCCAGCAGCTCGTACGACAGGGTCGAAAACATTCAGTACTTC. Translating gives CASSSYDRVENIQYF.

This clonotype has a count of ten or more. CDR3 nucleotide sequence: TGTGCCAGCAGGGCACTAGCGGGGACCTCCTACAATGAGCAGTTCTTC. Its translation is CASRALAGTSYNEQFF. This chain links TRBV27 with TRBJ2-1; 10 bases align to TRBD2. This CDR3 is built from 16 residues. The V gene's germline CDR1 is MNHEY and CDR2 SMNVEV (reference sequence). V trimming: 6 bases; J trimming: 0 bases; junction bases outside the gene matches: 5.

The sample holds many counts of this clonotype. The chain has TRBV5-1 and TRBJ2-1; 12 bases are a match to TRBD2. The junction had 4 bases not matched to a gene; V was cut back by 5 bases and J by 1 base. This CDR3 has 16 amino acids. Looked up from germline, CDR1 is SGHRS and CDR2 is YFSETQ. The CDR3 nucleotides are TGCGCCAGCAGTCGGACTAGCGGGAAATCCTACAATGAGCAGTTCTTC. Its protein product is CASSRTSGKSYNEQFF.